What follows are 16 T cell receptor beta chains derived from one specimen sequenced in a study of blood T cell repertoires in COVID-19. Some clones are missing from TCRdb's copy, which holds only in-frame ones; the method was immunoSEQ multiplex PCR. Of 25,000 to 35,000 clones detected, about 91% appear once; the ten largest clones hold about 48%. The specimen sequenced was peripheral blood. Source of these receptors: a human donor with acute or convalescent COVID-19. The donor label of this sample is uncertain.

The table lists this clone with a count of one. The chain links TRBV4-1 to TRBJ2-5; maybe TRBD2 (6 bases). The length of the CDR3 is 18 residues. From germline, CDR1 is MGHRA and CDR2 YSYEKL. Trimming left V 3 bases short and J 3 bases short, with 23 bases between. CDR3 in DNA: TGCGCCAGCAGCCAGTTAAGACTAGGGGCGAGCTCAAAAGAGACCCAGTACTTC. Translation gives CASSQLRLGASSKETQYF.

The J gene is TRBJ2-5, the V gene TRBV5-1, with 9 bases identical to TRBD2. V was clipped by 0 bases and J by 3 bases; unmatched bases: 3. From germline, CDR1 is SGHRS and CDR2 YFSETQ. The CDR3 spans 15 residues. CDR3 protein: CASSLEAGGEETQYF. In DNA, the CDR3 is TGCGCCAGCAGCTTGGAAGCGGGAGGTGAAGAGACCCAGTACTTC.

CDR3 residues: CATSDTYGYTF. The CDR3 nucleotides are TGTGCCACCAGTGACACTTATGGCTACACCTTC. V usage is TRBV24-1 and J usage is TRBJ1-2; D gene ambiguous. Germline V gene sequence: CDR1 KGHDR, CDR2 SFDVKD. CDR3 size: 11 residues. V was clipped by 4 bases and J by 5 bases, with 4 bases between them.

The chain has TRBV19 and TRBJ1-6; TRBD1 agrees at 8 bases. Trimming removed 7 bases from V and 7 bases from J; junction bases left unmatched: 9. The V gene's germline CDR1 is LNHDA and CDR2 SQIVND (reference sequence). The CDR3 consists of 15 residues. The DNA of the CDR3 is TGTGCCAGTAAGAACACAGGGGGATTCAATTCACCCCTCCACTTT. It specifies CASKNTGGFNSPLHF.

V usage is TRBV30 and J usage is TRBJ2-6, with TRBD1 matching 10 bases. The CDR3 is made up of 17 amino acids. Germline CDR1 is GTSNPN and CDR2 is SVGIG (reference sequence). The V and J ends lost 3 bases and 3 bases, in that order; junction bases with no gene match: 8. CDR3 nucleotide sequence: TGTGCCTGGAGACGACAGGGGGCACTTTTTGGGGCCAACGTCCTGACTTTC. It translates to CAWRRQGALFGANVLTF. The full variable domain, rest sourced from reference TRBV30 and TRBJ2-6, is SQTIHQWPATLVQPVGSPLSLECTVEGTSNPNLYWYRQAAGRGLQLLFYSVGIGQISSEVPQNLSASRPQDRQFILSSKKLLLSDSGFYLCAWRRQGALFGANVLTFGAGSRLTVL.

As DNA, the CDR3 is TGTGCCAGCAGCCCGGTTGGGAGTGGAGATACGCAGTATTTT. This encodes CASSPVGSGDTQYF. V and J are TRBV6-4 and TRBJ2-3; D is possibly TRBD2 (5 bases). Trimming cost V 6 bases and J 5 bases, with 15 bases left between them. The CDR3 is 14 residues long. The germline CDR1 and CDR2 sequences are MRHNA and SNTAGT.

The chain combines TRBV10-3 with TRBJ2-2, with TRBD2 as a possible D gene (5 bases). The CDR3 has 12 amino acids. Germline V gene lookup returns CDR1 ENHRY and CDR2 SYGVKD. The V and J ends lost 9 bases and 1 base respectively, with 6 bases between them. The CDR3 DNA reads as TGTGCCATGGGAGAGAACACCGGGGAGCTGTTTTTT. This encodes CAMGENTGELFF.

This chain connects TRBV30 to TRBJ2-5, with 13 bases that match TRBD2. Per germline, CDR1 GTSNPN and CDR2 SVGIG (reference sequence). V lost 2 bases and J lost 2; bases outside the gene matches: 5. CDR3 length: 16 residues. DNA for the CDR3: TGTGCCTGGAGTACAAGACTAGCGGGAGGTCAAGAGACCCAGTACTTC. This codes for CAWSTRLAGGQETQYF.

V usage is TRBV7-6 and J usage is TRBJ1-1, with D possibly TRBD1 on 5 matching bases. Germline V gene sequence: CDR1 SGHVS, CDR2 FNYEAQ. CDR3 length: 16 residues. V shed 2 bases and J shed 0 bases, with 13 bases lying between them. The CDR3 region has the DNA TGTGCCAGCAGCTTAAGCACAGGATTTATGAACACTGAAGCTTTCTTT. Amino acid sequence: CASSLSTGFMNTEAFF.

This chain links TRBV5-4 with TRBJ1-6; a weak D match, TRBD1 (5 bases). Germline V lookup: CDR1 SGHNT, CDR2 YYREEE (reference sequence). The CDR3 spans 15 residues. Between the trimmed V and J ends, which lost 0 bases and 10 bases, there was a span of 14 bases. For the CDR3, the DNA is TGTGCCAGCAGCTTGGGAGGGACTCCTGGGTCACCCCTCCACTTT. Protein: CASSLGGTPGSPLHF.

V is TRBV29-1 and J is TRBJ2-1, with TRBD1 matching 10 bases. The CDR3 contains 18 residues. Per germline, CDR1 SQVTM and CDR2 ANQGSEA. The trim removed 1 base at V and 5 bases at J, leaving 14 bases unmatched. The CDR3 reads CSVEGSMGTGEVNNEQFF. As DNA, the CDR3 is TGCAGCGTTGAAGGGTCTATGGGGACAGGGGAAGTTAACAATGAGCAGTTCTTC.

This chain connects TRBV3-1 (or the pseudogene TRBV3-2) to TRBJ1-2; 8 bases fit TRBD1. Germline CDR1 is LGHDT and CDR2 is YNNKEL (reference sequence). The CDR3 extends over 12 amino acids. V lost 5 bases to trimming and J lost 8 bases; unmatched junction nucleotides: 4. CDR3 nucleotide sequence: TGTGCCAGCAGCAAGACAGGGGTCGGCTACACCTTC. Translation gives CASSKTGVGYTF.

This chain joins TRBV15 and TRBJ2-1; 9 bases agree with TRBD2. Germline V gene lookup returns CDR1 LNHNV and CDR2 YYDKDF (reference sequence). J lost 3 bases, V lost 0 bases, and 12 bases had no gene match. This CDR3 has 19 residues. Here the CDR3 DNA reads TGTGCCACCAGCAGAGATCCCCCTGTCGCGGGGGGGATCTACAATGAGCAGTTCTTC. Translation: CATSRDPPVAGGIYNEQFF.

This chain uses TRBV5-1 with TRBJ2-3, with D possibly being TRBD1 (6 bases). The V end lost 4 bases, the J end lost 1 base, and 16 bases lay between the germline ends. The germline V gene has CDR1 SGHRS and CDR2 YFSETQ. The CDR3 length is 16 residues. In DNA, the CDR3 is TGCGCCAGCAGCAAACCCACAGGGTCGGGCACAGATACGCAGTATTTT. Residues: CASSKPTGSGTDTQYF.

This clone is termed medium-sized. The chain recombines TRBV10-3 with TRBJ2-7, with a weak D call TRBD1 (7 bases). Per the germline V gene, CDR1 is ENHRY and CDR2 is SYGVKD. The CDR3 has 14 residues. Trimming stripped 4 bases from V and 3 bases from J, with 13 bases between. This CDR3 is CAISGQGSGYEQYF. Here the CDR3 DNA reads TGTGCCATCAGTGGACAGGGTAGCGGCTACGAGCAGTACTTC.

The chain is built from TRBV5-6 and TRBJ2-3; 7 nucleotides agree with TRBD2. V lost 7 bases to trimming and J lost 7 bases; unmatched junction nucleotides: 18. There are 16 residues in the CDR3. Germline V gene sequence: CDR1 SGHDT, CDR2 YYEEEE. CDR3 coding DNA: TGTGCCAGCGGTCGGGGAGGGCGCGGGGTATCAAATACGCAGTATTTT. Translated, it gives CASGRGGRGVSNTQYF.